This T cell receptor beta chain was sequenced for a study of blood T cell repertoires in COVID-19. Looking at the study overall: There were acute and convalescent COVID-19 samples, and they came from the United States, Italy and Spain. T cells, B-cell-depleted T cells, or PBMCs supplied cDNA or gDNA.

CDR3 length equals 14 residues. V shed 4 bases and J shed 1 base, with 11 bases lying between them. Germline CDR1 SNHLY, CDR2 FYNNEI. Original processing methods: How many nucleated cells were present was estimated from reference gene primer amplification. Only in-frame clones appear in the TCRdb table, and some are missing; sequencing was by immunoSEQ multiplex PCR. V, J and clone size were drawn from that table, and D and trimming were deduced from the DNA. The sample records 68,000 or so clones, 85% to 90% being singletons. The receptor was isolated from a man in his fifties with active COVID-19. V gene TRBV2 combines with J gene TRBJ2-7, with D tentatively TRBD1 (5 bases). The sequenced material came from peripheral blood. CDR3 residues: CASSAGPFSYEQYF. The CDR3, as DNA: TGTGCCAGCAGTGCAGGGCCCTTTTCCTACGAGCAGTACTTC.